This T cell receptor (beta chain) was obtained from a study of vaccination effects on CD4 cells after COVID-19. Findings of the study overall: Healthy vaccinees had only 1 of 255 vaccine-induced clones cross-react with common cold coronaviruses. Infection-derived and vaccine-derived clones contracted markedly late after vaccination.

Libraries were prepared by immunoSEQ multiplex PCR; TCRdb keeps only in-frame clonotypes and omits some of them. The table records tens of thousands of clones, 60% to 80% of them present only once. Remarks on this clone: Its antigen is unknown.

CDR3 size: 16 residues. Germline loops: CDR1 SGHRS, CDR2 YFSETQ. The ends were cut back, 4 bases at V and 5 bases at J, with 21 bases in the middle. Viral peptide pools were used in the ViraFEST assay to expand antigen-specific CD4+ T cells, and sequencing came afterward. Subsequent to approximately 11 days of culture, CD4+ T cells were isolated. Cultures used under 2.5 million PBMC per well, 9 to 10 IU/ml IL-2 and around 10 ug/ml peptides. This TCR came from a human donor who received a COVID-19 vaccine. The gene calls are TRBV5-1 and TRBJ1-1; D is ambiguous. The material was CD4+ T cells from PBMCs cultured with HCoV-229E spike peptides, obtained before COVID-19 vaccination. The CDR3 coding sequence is TGCGCCAGCAGCATCGCACCAATTGGGGTGTGGACTGAAGCTTTCTTT. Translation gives CASSIAPIGVWTEAFF.